This passage covers 7 T cell receptor beta chains from one sample sequenced in a study of graft-versus-host responses after intestinal transplantation. Data came from immunoSEQ multiplex PCR; TCRdb stores just in-frame clones and leaves some out. Here the sample spans around 100,000 clones, less than 90% being singletons. Antigens of these TCRs are unknown. Sequencing used unstimulated CD4+ T cells sorted from spleen or lymph node cells, obtained before transplant. The receptors come from a human donor who was the organ donor for an intestinal transplant.

This clone was seen once. This rearrangement joins TRBV25-1 to TRBJ2-3; a weak D match, TRBD1 (6 bases). Germline assignment: CDR1 MGHDK and CDR2 SYGVNS. CDR3 length: 16 residues. Trimming shortened V by 2 bases and J by 2 bases, and 14 bases separated the two germline ends. The DNA for the CDR3 is TGTGCCAGCAGTGAAACCCGGACAGACCCCACAGATACGCAGTATTTT. Residues: CASSETRTDPTDTQYF.

The rearrangement links TRBV18 to TRBJ1-1; D unclear. The CDR3 runs to 13 residues. Germline CDR1 and CDR2: KGHSH and LQKENI. With 0 bases removed from V and 2 bases from J, the gap between germline ends came to 4 bases. The DNA for the CDR3 is TGTGCCAGCTCACCACCAACCAACACTGAAGCTTTCTTT. Its translation is CASSPPTNTEAFF. Full variable domain (remainder filled in from reference TRBV18 and TRBJ1-1): NAGVMQNPRHLVRRRGQEARLRCSPMKGHSHVYWYRQLPEEGLKFMVYLQKENIIDESGMPKERFSAEFPKEGPSILRIQQVVRGDSAAYFCASSPPTNTEAFFGQGTRLTVV.

The chain employs TRBV6-6 and TRBJ2-3; D is unclear. The CDR3 sequence is 16 residues long. V was clipped by 2 bases and J by 0 bases, with 12 bases between them. Germline V CDR1 and CDR2: MNHNY, SVGAGI (reference sequence). In nucleotides, the CDR3 is TGTGCCAGCAGTTACGGTCGTGGGGTAAGCACAGATACGCAGTATTTT. This translates into CASSYGRGVSTDTQYF.

This chain joins TRBV30 and TRBJ1-6; D is unresolved. V was pared by 0 bases and J by 7 bases, with 10 bases between. There are 14 residues in the CDR3. CDR1 is GTSNPN and CDR2 is SVGIG in the germline V gene (reference sequence). CDR3 protein: CAWSVVSGNSPLHF. The CDR3 region has the DNA TGTGCCTGGAGTGTAGTTTCGGGGAATTCACCCCTCCACTTT.

The rearrangement joins TRBV30 to TRBJ1-5, with TRBD1 matching 7 bases. Unmatched junction bases numbered 6, after V lost 6 bases and J lost 4 bases. Germline CDR1 is GTSNPN and CDR2 is SVGIG (reference sequence). The CDR3 is 13 amino acids. The CDR3 sequence is CACQQGRNQPQHF. The CDR3 DNA reads as TGTGCCTGCCAACAGGGGCGAAATCAGCCCCAGCATTTT.

The J gene is TRBJ1-5, the V gene TRBV30, with a possible D match to TRBD1 (6 bases). CDR1 is GTSNPN and CDR2 is SVGIG in the germline V gene (reference sequence). There are 14 residues in the CDR3. With 1 base removed from V and 4 bases from J, the gap between germline ends came to 11 bases. The DNA of the CDR3 is TGTGCCTGGAGTGGCAGGGGAGCAAATCAGCCCCAGCATTTT. Its translation is CAWSGRGANQPQHF.

This clone was detected once. The rearrangement uses TRBV7-2 and TRBJ2-5, with D unclear. The CDR3 loop spans 11 amino acids. CDR1 and CDR2 from the germline V gene are SGHTA and FQGNSA. V lost 3 bases, J lost 4 bases, and 3 bases lay in between. CDR3 sequence reads: CASSFGETQYF. For the CDR3, the DNA is TGTGCCAGCAGCTTCGGAGAGACCCAGTACTTC.